This T cell receptor beta chain was captured by sequencing in a study of sequential checkpoint blockade in melanoma. Across the whole study: DNA from around 87 pretreatment tumor samples underwent TCRβ immunosequencing. More than 20 patients had matched tumor biopsies before treatment and at week 13 after nivolumab or ipilimumab alone.

As for treatment: randomized to nivolumab then ipilimumab (arm A) or the reverse (arm B). DNA-damaging chemotherapy had not been given to any patient beforehand. This CDR3 is 15 amino acids long. Deletions cut 2 bases from V and 3 bases from J, with 13 bases between. Germline CDR1 and CDR2: KGHSH and LQKENI. Clones were sequenced by immunoSEQ multiplex PCR, and TCRdb holds only the in-frame ones, with some missing. The sample lists approximately 4,000 clones, 20% to 25% seen once, with roughly 25% in the top ten. The rearrangement joins TRBV18 to TRBJ1-1, with TRBD1 as a possible D gene (6 bases). The starting material was tumor tissue (inferred from file names), obtained from a patient given nivolumab and ipilimumab in sequence. The TCR sequence derives from a human donor with melanoma. The CDR3, as DNA: TGTGCCAGCTCACCAAGTCTGGGGGCGCACACTGAAGCTTTCTTT. It codes for CASSPSLGAHTEAFF.